The rows below give T cell receptor beta chains drawn from one sample of a study of blood T cell repertoires in COVID-19. Here immunoSEQ multiplex PCR was the method, and the copy in TCRdb shows in-frame clones only, minus some. The sample has 150,000 or so clones; approximately 80% are singletons. Sequencing was carried out using PBMCs or T cells enriched from blood (not recorded which). The receptors stem from a man in his forties or fifties who had recovered from COVID-19. CDR3s include the opening cysteine and the closing phenylalanine or tryptophan. A D gene is named only where the DNA matches it firmly. Size tells how often a clone was seen (once, few, many) or the class of an expanded clone, and some rows leave it out.

>NA|NA|TRBJ2-6|16|TRBV6-5
CASSYSLSSGANVLTF
TGTGCCAGCAGTTACTCTTTGAGCTCTGGGGCCAACGTCCTGACTTTC
>TRBD2|NA|TRBJ2-7|14|TRBV5-6
CASSQPGLAYEQYF
TGTGCCAGCAGTCAACCGGGACTAGCTTACGAGCAGTACTTC
>TRBD2|NA|TRBJ2-7|12|TRBV7-2
CASSLPSGEQYF
TGTGCCAGCAGCTTGCCTAGCGGCGAGCAGTACTTC
>NA|NA|TRBJ1-1|14|TRBV16
CASSQGLGNTEAFF
TGTGCCAGCAGCCAAGGGCTGGGGAACACTGAAGCTTTCTTT
>NA|NA|TRBJ1-6|12|TRBV7-9
CASSFDIRPLHF
TGTGCCAGCAGCTTTGATATCAGGCCCCTCCACTTT
>NA|NA|TRBJ2-7|15|TRBV14
CASSQDRSGRDEQYF
TGTGCCAGCAGCCAAGATAGGTCGGGTCGGGACGAGCAGTACTTC
>NA|NA|TRBJ2-1|15|TRBV5-1
CASSLGRAGDNEQFF
TGCGCCAGCAGCCTTGGGAGGGCAGGGGACAATGAGCAGTTCTTC
>NA|NA|TRBJ1-1|13|TRBV28
CASSLGVGLEARF
TGTGCCAGCAGTTTAGGTGTGGGGCTAGAGGCCCGGTTT
>NA|NA|TRBJ1-2|14|TRBV19
CASSRPDRNYGYTF
TGTGCCAGTAGTCGACCTGACAGGAACTATGGCTACACCTTC
>TRBD1|NA|TRBJ1-3|13|TRBV29-1
CSVQGDGGNTIYF
TGCAGCGTCCAGGGGGACGGAGGAAACACCATATATTTT
>NA|NA|TRBJ1-3|16|TRBV21-1
CASRQCQGAAGNTIYF
TGTGCCAGCAGGCAATGTCAGGGGGCGGCTGGAAACACCATATATTTT
>NA|NA|TRBJ1-5|14|TRBV27
CASSPLADNQPQHF
TGTGCCAGCAGTCCCCTCGCGGACAATCAGCCCCAGCATTTT
>TRBD1|NA|TRBJ1-5|14|TRBV7-2
CASSSGQGNQPQHF
TGTGCCAGCAGCTCCGGACAGGGTAATCAGCCCCAGCATTTT
>TRBD1|NA|TRBJ2-2|15|TRBV14
CASSQRGPRPGELFF
TGTGCCAGCAGCCAGAGGGGGCCCCGGCCCGGGGAGCTGTTTTTT
>NA|NA|TRBJ2-3|17|TRBV7-2
CASSLVVSGESTDTQYF
TGTGCCAGCAGCTTAGTTGTTTCCGGGGAGAGCACAGATACGCAGTATTTT
>TRBD1|NA|TRBJ2-5|16|TRBV7-6
CASSPRQGRYQETQYF
TGTGCCAGCAGCCCCAGACAGGGGAGGTACCAAGAGACCCAGTACTTC
>TRBD2|NA|TRBJ2-5|16|TRBV11-2
CASSLALAGGQETQYF
TGTGCCAGCAGCTTAGCGCTAGCGGGGGGGCAAGAGACCCAGTACTTC
>NA|once|TRBJ2-5|14|TRBV19
CASSLKQGQETQYF
TGTGCCAGTAGTCTTAAACAGGGACAAGAGACCCAGTACTTC
>NA|NA|TRBJ2-1|12|TRBV7-9
CASRGQYNEQFF
TGTGCCAGCAGGGGACAATACAATGAGCAGTTCTTC
>NA|NA|TRBJ1-5|15|TRBV5-6
CASSFGGAVPAPQHF
TGTGCCAGCAGCTTTGGCGGCGCAGTACCTGCGCCCCAGCATTTT
>TRBD1|NA|TRBJ2-5|14|TRBV5-6
CASSLTGEWETQYF
TGTGCCAGCAGCTTGACAGGGGAGTGGGAGACCCAGTACTTC
>NA|NA|TRBJ2-5|14|TRBV11-2
CASSHGTPPETQYF
TGTGCCAGCAGCCATGGGACACCCCCGGAGACCCAGTACTTC
>TRBD1|NA|TRBJ2-6|15|TRBV5-1
CASSLTGVWANVLTF
TGCGCCAGCAGCCTGACAGGGGTTTGGGCCAACGTCCTGACTTTC
>NA|NA|TRBJ1-5|15|TRBV28
CASSLRGSSNQPQHF
TGTGCCAGCAGTTTGAGGGGGAGTAGCAATCAGCCCCAGCATTTT
>NA|NA|TRBJ1-3|15|TRBV5-1
CASSLGGAGGNTIYF
TGCGCCAGCAGCTTGGGGGGCGCGGGAGGAAACACCATATATTTT
>NA|NA|TRBJ1-2|12|TRBV19
CASSAWETGYTF
TGTGCCAGTAGTGCCTGGGAGACAGGCTACACCTTC
>TRBD2|NA|TRBJ2-3|18|TRBV9
CASSVNPGLAGGTDTQYF
TGTGCCAGCAGCGTAAACCCTGGACTAGCGGGGGGTACAGATACGCAGTATTTT
>NA|NA|TRBJ1-1|13|TRBV12-3/TRBV12-4
CASKPGMNTEAFF
TGTGCTTCTAAGCCGGGTATGAACACTGAAGCTTTCTTT
>TRBD2|NA|TRBJ2-3|14|TRBV6-5
CAGGTSRPTDTQYF
TGTGCCGGCGGGACTAGCCGACCCACAGATACGCAGTATTTT
>NA|NA|TRBJ2-1|13|TRBV11-2
CASREGLRNEQFF
TGTGCCAGCAGAGAGGGACTCAGAAATGAGCAGTTCTTC
>TRBD1|NA|TRBJ2-7|15|TRBV5-4
CASSSKGQSSYEQYF
TGTGCCAGCAGCTCCAAGGGACAGTCCTCCTACGAGCAGTACTTC